The source of this TCR beta chain is a study of blood T cell repertoires in COVID-19. V lost 8 bases to trimming and J lost 6 bases; unmatched junction nucleotides: 15. Germline CDR1 is MDHEN and CDR2 is SYDVKM. CDR3 length: 15 residues. Sequencing used immunoSEQ multiplex PCR; TCRdb keeps in-frame clones, though not all of them. The table lists some 360,000 clones, more than 70% of them singletons. Material: peripheral blood. V gene TRBV28 combines with J gene TRBJ1-1, with 7 nucleotides matching TRBD1. The TCR sequence derives from a woman aged 60 to 75 with COVID-19, enrolled during active disease. This CDR3 is CASGPGTALFAEAFF. As DNA, the CDR3 is TGTGCCAGCGGACCCGGGACAGCTTTGTTCGCTGAAGCTTTCTTT.